The 18 T cell receptor beta chains reported below all come from one sample, sequenced in a study of beta chain features in type 1 diabetes (dated by TCRdb to the late 2010s). Their specific antigens are unknown. The library was built by means of the immunoSEQ multiplex PCR assay. The entire amount of isolated RNA was reverse transcribed using the High Capacity cDNA Reverse Transcription Kit, so the sequenced TCRB transcripts were expressed ones. TCRdb provides this immuneACCESS table in a form limited to in-frame rearrangements. Some clones are lacking; in checked studies, under half of them reflect an unresolved V gene, and why the rest are absent is not known. The sample has some 200,000 clones on record, under 20% of them singletons. 0.065% to 0.095% of the sample goes to the ten largest clones. Study-wide findings and limitations: Type 1 diabetes patients showed a moderate but significant shortening of TCRB CDR3 length in all four CD4+ subsets.

The source material was naive CD4+ T cells from blood. The intended sense of this specimen's cell subset or site label: true naive CD4+ T cells. Receptor source: a man under 40 with type 1 diabetes.

This clone was found a few times. The V call is TRBV4-1, the J call TRBJ1-4; D uncertain. The CDR3 extends over 13 amino acids. V shed 5 bases and J shed 3 bases, with 7 bases lying between them. Germline CDR1 MGHRA, CDR2 YSYEKL. The DNA of the CDR3 is TGCGCCAGCAGCTTACCAGCTAATGAAAAACTGTTTTTT. Translation: CASSLPANEKLFF.

The chain joins TRBV14 to TRBJ2-7, with 10 bases aligning to TRBD1. V dropped 2 bases and J dropped 3; count of bases not matched to a gene: 1. The CDR3 runs 14 residues. Germline V gene lookup returns CDR1 SGHDN and CDR2 FVKESK. The CDR3 DNA sequence: TGTGCCAGCAGCCAATGGGACAGGGGCTACGAGCAGTACTTC. Translating gives CASSQWDRGYEQYF. Full variable domain (outside the CDR3, taken from reference TRBV14 and TRBJ2-7): EAGVTQFPSHSVIEKGQTVTLRCDPISGHDNLYWYRRVMGKEIKFLLHFVKESKQDESGMPNNRFLAERTGGTYSTLKVQPAELEDSGVYFCASSQWDRGYEQYFGPGTRLTVT.

V gene TRBV9 combines with J gene TRBJ2-6; 7 bases match TRBD1. This CDR3 is built from 15 residues. Germline loops: CDR1 SGDLS, CDR2 YYNGEE. The ends lost 4 bases at V and 3 bases at J; junction bases unmatched: 4. The CDR3 DNA reads as TGTGCCAGCAGCCCCTACAGGGGTGGGGCCAACGTCCTGACTTTC. Protein product: CASSPYRGGANVLTF. The whole variable domain, remainder taken from reference TRBV9 and TRBJ2-6, is DSGVTQTPKHLITATGQRVTLRCSPRSGDLSVYWYQQSLDQGLQFLIQYYNGEERAKGNILERFSAQQFPDLHSELNLSSLELGDSALYFCASSPYRGGANVLTFGAGSRLTVL.

The chain recombines TRBV29-1 with TRBJ2-1; 9 positions agree with TRBD2. CDR1 is SQVTM, CDR2 ANQGSEA, per germline. Germline trimming cut 7 bases from V and 9 bases from J; bases unmatched to any gene: 13. The CDR3 consists of 14 residues. For the CDR3, the DNA is TGCAGCGGACTTGGGACTAGCCGTTTGAGTGAGCAGTTCTTC. Amino acid sequence: CSGLGTSRLSEQFF.

This clone appeared a few times. The chain couples TRBV7-2 to TRBJ2-6; unclear D gene. The CDR3 length is 15 residues. Germline CDR1 is SGHTA and CDR2 is FQGNSA. Trimming left V 2 bases short and J 0 bases short, with 5 bases between. The CDR3 region has the DNA TGTGCCAGCAGCTTAATGGCCTCTGGGGCCAACGTCCTGACTTTC. This gives the protein CASSLMASGANVLTF.

This clone was observed a single time. V usage is TRBV11-2 and J usage is TRBJ2-3; D gene uncertain. Trimming took 0 bases from V and 2 from J, leaving 9 bases between them. This CDR3 is 15 amino acids long. CDR1 is SGHAT and CDR2 is FQNNGV in the germline V gene. The CDR3 coding sequence is TGTGCCAGCAGCTTAGATCCCGGATTCACAGATACGCAGTATTTT. Its protein product is CASSLDPGFTDTQYF.

V is TRBV30 and J is TRBJ2-3; no clear D gene. The V end lost 3 bases, the J end lost 6 bases, and 7 bases lay between the germline ends. Germline CDR1 GTSNPN, CDR2 SVGIG (reference sequence). This CDR3 spans 11 amino acids. The CDR3 reads CAWSKRDTQYF. The CDR3 coding sequence is TGTGCCTGGAGCAAGAGGGATACGCAGTATTTT.

The DNA of the CDR3 is TGTGCCAGCAGCTTAGAGCGGCCCAATGAGCAGTTCTTC. Its translation: CASSLERPNEQFF. V is TRBV7-2 and J is TRBJ2-1; D possibly corresponds to TRBD2 (5 bases). V shed 1 base and J shed 6 bases, with 7 bases lying between them. CDR3 length: 13 amino acids. The germline V gene encodes CDR1 SGHTA and CDR2 FQGNSA.

This clone was counted between two and nine times. The CDR3 region has the DNA TGTGCCAGCAGCGTAGAATCTAACAGTTACAATGAGCAGTTCTTC. Residues: CASSVESNSYNEQFF. The chain combines TRBV9 with TRBJ2-1, with D hard to call. The CDR3 covers 15 residues. Trimming removed 0 bases at V and 4 bases at J, with 11 bases between. Looked up from germline, CDR1 is SGDLS and CDR2 is YYNGEE.

The chain joins TRBV9 to TRBJ1-5, with TRBD1 as a possible D gene (6 bases). The CDR3 is made up of 16 amino acids. V was clipped by 7 bases and J by 1 base, with 18 bases between them. Per the germline V gene, CDR1 is SGDLS and CDR2 is YYNGEE. The CDR3 loop is CASSRGGRGSNQPQHF. The CDR3 DNA reads as TGTGCCAGCTCCCGTGGGGGGCGAGGGAGCAATCAGCCCCAGCATTTT.

The sample holds a few counts of this clone. The V gene is TRBV7-2, the J gene TRBJ2-7; TRBD1 agrees at 7 bases. The CDR3 contains 13 residues. V shed 7 bases and J 2 bases; nucleotides not matched to a gene: 5. Germline V gene sequence: CDR1 SGHTA, CDR2 FQGNSA. CDR3 nucleotides: TGTGCCAGCAACCCACAGGGGACCTACGAGCAGTACTTC. Encoded protein: CASNPQGTYEQYF.

The chain links TRBV7-2 to TRBJ1-2; D is perhaps TRBD1 (5 bases). The CDR3 is made up of 17 amino acids. The ends were cut back, 4 bases at V and 4 bases at J, with 22 bases in the middle. Germline V gene sequence: CDR1 SGHTA, CDR2 FQGNSA. The CDR3 reads CASSSPRGASRSYGYTF. DNA of the CDR3: TGTGCCAGCAGCTCACCTAGAGGGGCCTCCCGATCCTATGGCTACACCTTC.

This clone has just a few counts. The chain couples TRBV4-3 to TRBJ1-2, with D possibly matching TRBD1 (6 bases). The CDR3 has 14 amino acids. Germline-derived CDR1 and CDR2 are LGHNA and YSLEER. V was pared by 0 bases and J by 2 bases, with 7 bases between. DNA for the CDR3: TGCGCCAGCAGCCAAGACACAGGGAACTATGGCTACACCTTC. It codes for CASSQDTGNYGYTF.

The chain employs TRBV9 and TRBJ2-5, with 12 positions matching TRBD2. V dropped 4 bases and J dropped 7; count of bases not matched to a gene: 11. The CDR3 sequence is 16 residues long. Germline V lookup: CDR1 SGDLS, CDR2 YYNGEE. This chain's CDR3 is CASSPQTPTSGRTQYF. CDR3 DNA: TGTGCCAGCAGCCCCCAGACACCGACTAGCGGGAGGACCCAGTACTTC.

This clone was picked up a small number of times. The rearrangement joins TRBV5-1 to TRBJ1-1; D uncertain. This CDR3 is 13 amino acids long. Deletions cut 0 bases from V and 5 bases from J, with 8 bases between. CDR1 and CDR2 from the germline V gene are SGHRS and YFSETQ. The CDR3 is CASSLGGSTEAFF. The CDR3 DNA reads as TGCGCCAGCAGCTTGGGAGGCTCGACTGAAGCTTTCTTT.

The chain recombines TRBV11-2 with TRBJ2-3, with 8 bases lining up with TRBD2. V lost 3 bases and J lost 4; bases outside the gene matches: 6. Germline CDR1 is SGHAT and CDR2 is FQNNGV. This CDR3 contains 15 residues. The CDR3 DNA is TGTGCCAGCAGCTTGACTAGCGTTTCTGCAGATACGCAGTATTTT. Translated, it gives CASSLTSVSADTQYF.

The V call is TRBV7-2, the J call TRBJ2-1; 7 nucleotides match TRBD2. This CDR3 comprises 15 residues. V lost 5 bases to trimming and J lost 2 bases; unmatched junction nucleotides: 6. The germline gives CDR1 SGHTA, CDR2 FQGNSA. CDR3 DNA: TGTGCCAGCAGCGTCAGCGGGGTCACCTACAATGAGCAGTTCTTC. This sequence encodes CASSVSGVTYNEQFF.

This chain connects TRBV7-2 to TRBJ2-3, with TRBD1 matching 10 bases. This CDR3 region has 15 residues. With 2 bases clipped from V and 6 bases from J, the junction kept 5 bases outside the gene matches. From germline, CDR1 is SGHTA and CDR2 FQGNSA. DNA of the CDR3: TGTGCCAGCAGCTTACCGGGACAGGGGAGGGATACGCAGTATTTT. It specifies CASSLPGQGRDTQYF.